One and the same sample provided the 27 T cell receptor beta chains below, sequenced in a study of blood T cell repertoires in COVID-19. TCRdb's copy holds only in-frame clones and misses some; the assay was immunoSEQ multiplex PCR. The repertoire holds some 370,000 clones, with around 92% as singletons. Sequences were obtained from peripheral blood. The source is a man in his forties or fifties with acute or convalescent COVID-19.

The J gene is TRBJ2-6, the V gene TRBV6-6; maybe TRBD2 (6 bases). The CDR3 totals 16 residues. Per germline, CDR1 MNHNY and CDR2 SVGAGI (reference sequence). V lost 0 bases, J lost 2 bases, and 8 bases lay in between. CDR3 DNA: TGTGCCAGCAGTTACTCGGGGGGAGCTGGGGCCAACGTCCTGACTTTC. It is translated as CASSYSGGAGANVLTF.

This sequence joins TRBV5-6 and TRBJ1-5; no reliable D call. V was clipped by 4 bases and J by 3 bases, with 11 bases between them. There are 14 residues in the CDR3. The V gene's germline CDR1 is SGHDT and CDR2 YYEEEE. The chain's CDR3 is CASSNRVFNQPQHF. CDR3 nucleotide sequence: TGTGCCAGCAGCAACCGGGTCTTCAATCAGCCCCAGCATTTT.

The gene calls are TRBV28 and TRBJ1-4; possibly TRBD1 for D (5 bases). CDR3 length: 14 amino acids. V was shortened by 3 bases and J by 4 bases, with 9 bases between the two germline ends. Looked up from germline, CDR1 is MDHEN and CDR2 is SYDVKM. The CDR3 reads CASSFDRRNEKLFF. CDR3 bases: TGTGCCAGCAGTTTTGACAGACGTAATGAAAAACTGTTTTTT.

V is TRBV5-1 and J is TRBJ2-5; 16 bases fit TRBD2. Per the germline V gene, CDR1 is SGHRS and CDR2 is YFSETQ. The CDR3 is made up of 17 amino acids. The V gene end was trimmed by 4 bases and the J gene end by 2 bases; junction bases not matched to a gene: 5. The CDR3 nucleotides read TGCGCCAGCAGCCCGGGACTAGCGGGGGGGATACAAGAGACCCAGTACTTC. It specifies CASSPGLAGGIQETQYF.

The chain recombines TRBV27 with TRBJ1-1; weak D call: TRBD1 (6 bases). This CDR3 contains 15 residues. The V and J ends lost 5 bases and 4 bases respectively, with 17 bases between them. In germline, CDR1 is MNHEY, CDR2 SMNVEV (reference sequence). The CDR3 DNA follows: TGTGCCAGCAGTCCCTGGACAGCTTCAGGCACTGAAGCTTTCTTT. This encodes CASSPWTASGTEAFF.

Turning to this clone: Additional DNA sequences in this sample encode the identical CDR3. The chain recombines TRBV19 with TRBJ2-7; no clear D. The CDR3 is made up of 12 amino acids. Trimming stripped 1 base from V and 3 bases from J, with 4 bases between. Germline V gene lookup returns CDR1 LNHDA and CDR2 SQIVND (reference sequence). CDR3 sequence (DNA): TGTGCCAGTAGTATAGGCGGCTACGAGCAGTACTTC. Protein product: CASSIGGYEQYF.

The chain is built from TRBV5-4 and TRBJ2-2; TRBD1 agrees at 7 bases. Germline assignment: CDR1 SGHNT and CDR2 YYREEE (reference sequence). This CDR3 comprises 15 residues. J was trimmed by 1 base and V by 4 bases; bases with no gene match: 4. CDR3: CASSLGQRNTGELFF. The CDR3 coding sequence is TGTGCCAGCAGCCTGGGACAGCGGAACACCGGGGAGCTGTTTTTT.

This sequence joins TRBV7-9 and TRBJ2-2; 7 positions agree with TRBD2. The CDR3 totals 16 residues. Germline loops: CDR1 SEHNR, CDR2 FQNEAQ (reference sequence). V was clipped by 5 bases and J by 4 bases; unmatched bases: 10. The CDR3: CASSIRGSWSTGELFF. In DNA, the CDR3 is TGTGCCAGCAGCATTCGCGGGAGTTGGTCCACCGGGGAGCTGTTTTTT.

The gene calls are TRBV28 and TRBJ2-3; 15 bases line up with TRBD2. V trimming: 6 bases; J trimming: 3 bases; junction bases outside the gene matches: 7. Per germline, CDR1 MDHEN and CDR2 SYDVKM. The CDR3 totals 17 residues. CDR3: CASRRTGTSGRTDTQYF. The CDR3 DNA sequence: TGTGCCAGCAGGCGGACCGGGACTAGCGGGAGGACAGATACGCAGTATTTT.

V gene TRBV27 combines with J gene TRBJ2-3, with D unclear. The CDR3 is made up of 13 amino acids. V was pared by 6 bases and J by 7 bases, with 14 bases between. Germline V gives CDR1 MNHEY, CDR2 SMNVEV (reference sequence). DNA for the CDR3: TGTGCCAGCAGCCTTAGTTCCTTAAATACGCAGTATTTT. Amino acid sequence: CASSLSSLNTQYF.

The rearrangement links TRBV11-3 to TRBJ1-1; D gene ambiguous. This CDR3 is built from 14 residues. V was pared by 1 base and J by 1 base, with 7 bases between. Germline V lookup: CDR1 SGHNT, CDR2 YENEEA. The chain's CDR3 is CASSLGAGNTEAFF. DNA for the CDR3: TGTGCCAGCAGCTTAGGAGCGGGGAACACTGAAGCTTTCTTT.

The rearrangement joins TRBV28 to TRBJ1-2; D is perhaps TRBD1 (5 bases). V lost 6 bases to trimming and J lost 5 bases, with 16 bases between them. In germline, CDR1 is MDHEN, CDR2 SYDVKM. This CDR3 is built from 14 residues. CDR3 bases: TGTGCCAGCAGCCAAGGGGTGGGAGGGTATGGCTACACCTTC. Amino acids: CASSQGVGGYGYTF.

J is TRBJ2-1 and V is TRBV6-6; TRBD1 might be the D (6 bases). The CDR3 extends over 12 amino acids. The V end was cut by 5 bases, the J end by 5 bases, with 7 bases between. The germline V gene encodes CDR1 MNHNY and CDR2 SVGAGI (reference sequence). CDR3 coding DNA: TGTGCCAGCAGTCCAGGGGACAATGAGCAGTTCTTC. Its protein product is CASSPGDNEQFF.

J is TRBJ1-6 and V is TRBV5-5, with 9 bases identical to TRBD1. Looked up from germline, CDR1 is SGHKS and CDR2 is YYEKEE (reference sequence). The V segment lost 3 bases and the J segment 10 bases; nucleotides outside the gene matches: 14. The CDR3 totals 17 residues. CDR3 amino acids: CASSYRPGTGMESPLHF. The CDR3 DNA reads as TGTGCCAGCAGCTACAGACCCGGGACAGGGATGGAGTCACCCCTCCACTTT.

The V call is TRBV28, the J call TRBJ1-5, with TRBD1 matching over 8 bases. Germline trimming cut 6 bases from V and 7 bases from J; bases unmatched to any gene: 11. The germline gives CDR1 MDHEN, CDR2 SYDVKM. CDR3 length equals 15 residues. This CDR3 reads CASSPNGQGDQPQHF. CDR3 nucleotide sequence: TGTGCCAGCAGCCCAAACGGACAGGGCGACCAGCCCCAGCATTTT.

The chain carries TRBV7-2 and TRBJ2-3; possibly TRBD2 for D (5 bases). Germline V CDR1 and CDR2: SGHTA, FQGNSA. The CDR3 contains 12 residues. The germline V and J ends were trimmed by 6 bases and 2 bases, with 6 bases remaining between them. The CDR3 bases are TGTGCCAGCAGGGGAGCCACAGATACGCAGTATTTT. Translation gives CASRGATDTQYF. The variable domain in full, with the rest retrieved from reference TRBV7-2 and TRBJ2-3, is GAGVSQSPSNKVTEKGKDVELRCDPISGHTALYWYRQSLGQGLEFLIYFQGNSAPDKSGLPSDRFSAERTGGSVSTLTIQRTQQEDSAVYLCASRGATDTQYFGPGTRLTVL.

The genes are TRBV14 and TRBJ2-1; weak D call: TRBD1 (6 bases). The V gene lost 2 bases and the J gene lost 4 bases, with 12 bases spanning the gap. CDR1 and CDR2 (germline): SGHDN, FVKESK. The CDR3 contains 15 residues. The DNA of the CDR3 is TGTGCCAGCAGCCAACGAATCCAGGGGTACAATGAGCAGTTCTTC. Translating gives CASSQRIQGYNEQFF.

CDR3 nucleotide sequence: TGTGCCAGCAGCAGATCGAAGGACAGGGCGGACTATGGCTACACCTTC. Translation gives CASSRSKDRADYGYTF. The V and J genes are TRBV6-2 or TRBV6-3 and TRBJ1-2; 8 bases are shared with TRBD1. The germline gives CDR1 MNHEY, CDR2 SVGEGT. Germline trimming cut 6 bases from V and 3 bases from J; bases unmatched to any gene: 12. The CDR3 totals 16 residues.

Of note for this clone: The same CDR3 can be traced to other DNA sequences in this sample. In nucleotides, the CDR3 is TGCGCCAGCAGCCTAGCGGGGGAGTACAATGAGCAGTTCTTC. Translated: CASSLAGEYNEQFF. J is TRBJ2-1 and V is TRBV5-1; TRBD2 matches 10 bases. The V segment lost 4 bases and the J segment 4 bases; nucleotides outside the gene matches: 2. The CDR3 length is 14 residues. CDR1 is SGHRS, CDR2 YFSETQ, per germline.

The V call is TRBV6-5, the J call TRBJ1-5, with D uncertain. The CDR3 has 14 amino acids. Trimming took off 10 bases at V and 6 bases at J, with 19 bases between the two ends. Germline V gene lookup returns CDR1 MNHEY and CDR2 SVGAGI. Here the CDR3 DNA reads TGTGCCACCATGGGAGGAGCGCGGAGTCAGCCCCAGCATTTT. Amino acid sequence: CATMGGARSQPQHF.

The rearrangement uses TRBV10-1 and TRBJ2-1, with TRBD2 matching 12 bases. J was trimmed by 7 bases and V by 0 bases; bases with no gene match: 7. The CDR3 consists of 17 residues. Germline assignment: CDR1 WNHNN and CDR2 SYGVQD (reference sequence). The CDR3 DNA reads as TGCGCCAGCAGTGAGTCGACTAGCGGGAGAATTGGGAATGAGCAGTTCTTC. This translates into CASSESTSGRIGNEQFF.

The CDR3 reads CASSPSGLAGGKNIQYF. DNA of the CDR3: TGTGCCAGCAGCCCTTCGGGACTAGCGGGGGGGAAAAACATTCAGTACTTC. This chain joins TRBV3-1 (or the pseudogene TRBV3-2) and TRBJ2-4, with TRBD2 identical over 16 bases. CDR1 LGHDT and CDR2 YNNKEL come from the germline V gene (reference sequence). The trim removed 4 bases at V and 4 bases at J, leaving 4 bases unmatched. The CDR3 runs 17 residues.

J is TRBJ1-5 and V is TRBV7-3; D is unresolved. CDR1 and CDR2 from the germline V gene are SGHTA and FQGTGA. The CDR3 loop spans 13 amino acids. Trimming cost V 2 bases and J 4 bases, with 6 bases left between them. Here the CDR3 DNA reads TGTGCCAGCAGCTTATACGGTAATCAGCCCCAGCATTTT. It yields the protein CASSLYGNQPQHF.

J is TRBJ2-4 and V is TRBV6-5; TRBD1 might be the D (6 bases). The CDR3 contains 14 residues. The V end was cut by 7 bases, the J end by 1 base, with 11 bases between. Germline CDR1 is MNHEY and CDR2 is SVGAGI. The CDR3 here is CASIPQGAKNIQYF. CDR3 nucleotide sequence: TGTGCCAGCATTCCTCAGGGGGCCAAAAACATTCAGTACTTC.

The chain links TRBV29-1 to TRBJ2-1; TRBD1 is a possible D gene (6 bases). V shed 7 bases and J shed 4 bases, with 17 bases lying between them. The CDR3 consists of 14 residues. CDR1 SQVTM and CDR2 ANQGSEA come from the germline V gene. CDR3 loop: CSAEAGESYNEQFF. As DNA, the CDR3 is TGCAGCGCCGAAGCAGGGGAATCTTACAATGAGCAGTTCTTC.

Here the CDR3 reads CASSVGTSGTNEQFF. CDR3 bases: TGTGCCAGCAGCGTCGGGACTAGCGGGACCAATGAGCAGTTCTTC. The chain has TRBV7-9 and TRBJ2-1, with 13 bases that match TRBD2. Trimming took 5 bases from V and 6 from J; bases not matched to a gene: 4. From germline, CDR1 is SEHNR and CDR2 FQNEAQ (reference sequence). This CDR3 contains 15 residues.

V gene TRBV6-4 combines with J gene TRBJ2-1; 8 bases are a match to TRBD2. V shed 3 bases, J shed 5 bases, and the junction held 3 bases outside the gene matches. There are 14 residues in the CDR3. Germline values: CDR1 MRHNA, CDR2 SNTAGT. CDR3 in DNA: TGTGCCAGCAGTGAACTTAGCGGGGACAATGAGCAGTTCTTC. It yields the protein CASSELSGDNEQFF.